Sequencing of this T cell receptor beta chain was carried out in a study of blood T cell repertoires in COVID-19. Sequencing was performed with immunoSEQ multiplex PCR; in TCRdb, only in-frame clones are kept and a portion is missing. The repertoire includes around 100,000 clones, roughly 87% of them detected once, and 2% to 2.5% sits in the top ten. Germline trimming cut 5 bases from V and 7 bases from J; bases unmatched to any gene: 8. The CDR3 totals 12 residues. Germline CDR1 GTSNPN, CDR2 SVGIG (reference sequence). The count of this clone is one. V gene TRBV30 combines with J gene TRBJ2-7; TRBD2 matches 7 bases. This sequence was found in a man in his fifties with active COVID-19. Sequencing used peripheral blood. The CDR3 sequence: CAWWQGAGEQYF. CDR3 DNA: TGTGCCTGGTGGCAGGGAGCGGGGGAGCAGTACTTC.